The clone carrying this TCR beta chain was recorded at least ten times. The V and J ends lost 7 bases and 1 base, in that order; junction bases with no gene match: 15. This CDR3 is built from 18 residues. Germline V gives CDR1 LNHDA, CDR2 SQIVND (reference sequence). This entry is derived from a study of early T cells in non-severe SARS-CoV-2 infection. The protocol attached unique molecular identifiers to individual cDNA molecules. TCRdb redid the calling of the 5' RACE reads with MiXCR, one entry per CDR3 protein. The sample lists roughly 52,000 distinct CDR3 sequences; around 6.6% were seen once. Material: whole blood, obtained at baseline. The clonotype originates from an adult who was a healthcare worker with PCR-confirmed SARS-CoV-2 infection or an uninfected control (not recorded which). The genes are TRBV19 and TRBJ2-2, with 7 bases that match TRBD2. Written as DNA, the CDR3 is TGTGCCAGTACCATCGGGGAGGGCTTAGTGGGGAACACCGGGGAGCTGTTTTTT. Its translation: CASTIGEGLVGNTGELFF.